Shown below are 27 T cell receptor beta chains from a single sample sequenced in a study of T cells expressing NK-cell markers. TCRdb re-called the 5' RACE reads and shows each CDR3 protein once, DNA omitted. This sample's table has over 250,000 distinct CDR3 sequences. Sequencing was performed on blood T cells: a sorted CD56 or NKG2C T cell subset, CD4+ or CD8+ T cells, or bulk PBMC T cells (not recorded which). These receptors all stem from a woman between 18 and 75 years old in good health.

The V call is TRBV24-1, the J call TRBJ2-1; without DNA, the TCRdb call of TRBD2 cannot be checked. The CDR3 covers 14 residues. Germline CDR1 reads KGHDR; CDR2 reads SFDVKD. Here the CDR3 reads CATGRARLNNEQFF.

This chain joins TRBV20-1 and TRBJ2-7. Germline loops: CDR1 DFQATT, CDR2 SNEGSKA (reference sequence). This CDR3 contains 17 residues. The CDR3 here is CSASSLIMVGGSYEQYF.

The chain couples TRBV27 to TRBJ1-6. The germline CDR1 and CDR2 sequences are MNHEY and SMNVEV (reference sequence). The CDR3 extends over 15 amino acids. CDR3 sequence: CATSREGRRVSPLHF.

V gene TRBV4-3 combines with J gene TRBJ1-4; TCRdb's D call of TRBD1 is untestable without DNA. CDR1 is LGHNA and CDR2 is YSLEER in the germline V gene. This CDR3 has 15 residues. CDR3 amino acids: CASSPQQGVNEKLFF.

The chain employs TRBV12-3 or TRBV12-4 and TRBJ2-1; TCRdb names TRBD2, which stays unverified in the absence of DNA. The CDR3 length is 15 residues. CDR3 sequence reads: CASRTSGGSYNEQFF.

The chain joins TRBV5-1 to TRBJ2-3; there is no DNA to check the TCRdb D call of TRBD1. The CDR3 spans 15 residues. Germline CDR1 is SGHRS and CDR2 is YFSETQ. The CDR3 loop reads CASSLGTDYTDTQYF.

The rearrangement links TRBV7-2 to TRBJ2-5; the D call from TCRdb, TRBD1, cannot be confirmed without DNA. The germline V gene has CDR1 SGHTA and CDR2 FQGNSA. This CDR3 spans 15 amino acids. The CDR3 loop is CASSFGTGRQETQYF.

CDR3 residues: CASSFPLKRLATETQYF. The chain uses TRBV7-8 and TRBJ2-5; TCRdb's assignment of TRBD2 cannot be checked, as there is no DNA. There are 17 residues in the CDR3. Germline CDR1 is SGHVS and CDR2 is FQNEAQ.

The genes are TRBV15 and TRBJ1-2; TCRdb's D call of TRBD1 is untestable without DNA. The CDR3 spans 14 residues. Per the germline V gene, CDR1 is LNHNV and CDR2 is YYDKDF (reference sequence). CDR3: CATSREQGTYGYTF. The full variable domain, completed using reference TRBV15 and TRBJ1-2, is DAMVIQNPRYQVTQFGKPVTLSCSQTLNHNVMYWYQQKSSQAPKLLFHYYDKDFNNEADTPDNFQSRRPNTSFCFLDIRSPGLGDTAMYLCATSREQGTYGYTFGSGTRLTVV.

The chain uses TRBV18 and TRBJ2-5; TCRdb outputs TRBD1, but without DNA this stays unchecked. The CDR3 has 14 amino acids. Germline V gives CDR1 KGHSH, CDR2 LQKENI. CDR3 residues: CASSPGAPAETQYF.

The CDR3 spells CASSLAGEAFF. The chain links TRBV12-3 or TRBV12-4 to TRBJ1-1. CDR3 length: 11 amino acids.

The rearrangement links TRBV5-1 to TRBJ2-7; TCRdb outputs TRBD1, but without DNA this stays unchecked. This CDR3 is 15 amino acids long. Germline CDR1 reads SGHRS; CDR2 reads YFSETQ. This chain's CDR3 is CASSTDSGGLYEQYF.

V usage is TRBV29-1 and J usage is TRBJ1-1; there is no DNA to check the TCRdb D call of TRBD1. CDR3 size: 14 residues. Germline CDR1 reads SQVTM; CDR2 reads ANQGSEA. Here the CDR3 reads CSVDNPPGNTEAFF.

The J gene is TRBJ2-7, the V gene TRBV7-9. In germline, CDR1 is SEHNR, CDR2 FQNEAQ (reference sequence). The CDR3 sequence is 14 residues long. The chain's CDR3 is CASSLQAGAYEQYF.

The chain employs TRBV6-2 or TRBV6-3 and TRBJ2-7. The germline V gene encodes CDR1 MNHEY and CDR2 SVGEGT. The CDR3 covers 12 residues. This CDR3 is CASSYQTYEQYF.

The chain couples TRBV7-3 to TRBJ2-5; the TRBD1 assignment by TCRdb is unverifiable without DNA. The CDR3 runs 19 residues. In germline, CDR1 is SGHTA, CDR2 FQGTGA. Here the CDR3 reads CASSLIPFLRDGNKETQYF. The full variable domain, rest sourced from reference TRBV7-3 and TRBJ2-5, is GAGVSQTPSNKVTEKGKYVELRCDPISGHTALYWYRQSLGQGPEFLIYFQGTGAADDSGLPNDRFFAVRPEGSVSTLKIQRTERGDSAVYLCASSLIPFLRDGNKETQYFGPGTRLLVL.

This chain joins TRBV5-6 and TRBJ2-5; TCRdb's assignment of TRBD2 cannot be checked, as there is no DNA. Per germline, CDR1 SGHDT and CDR2 YYEEEE. The CDR3 length is 18 residues. The CDR3 loop reads CASSRTTTGLVGKETQYF. The variable domain in full, completed from reference TRBV5-6 and TRBJ2-5, reads DAGVTQSPTHLIKTRGQQVTLRCSPKSGHDTVSWYQQALGQGPQFIFQYYEEEERQRGNFPDRFSGHQFPNYSSELNVNALLLGDSALYLCASSRTTTGLVGKETQYFGPGTRLLVL.

The chain has TRBV11-1 and TRBJ2-7; TCRdb picks TRBD2, but there is no DNA to check that call. Germline-derived CDR1 and CDR2 are SGHAT and FQDESV (reference sequence). The CDR3 loop spans 15 amino acids. CDR3 in amino acids: CASSLGGSGIAEQYF.

The CDR3 loop is CSARAGPGSYNEQFF. This chain links TRBV20-1 with TRBJ2-1; TCRdb indicates TRBD1, and absent DNA this call remains unverified. The CDR3 contains 15 residues. CDR1 is DFQATT, CDR2 SNEGSKA, per germline (reference sequence).

V and J are TRBV7-6 and TRBJ2-5; TCRdb designates TRBD2, a call that cannot be tested without DNA. CDR3 length: 14 residues. The germline V gene encodes CDR1 SGHVS and CDR2 FNYEAQ. The CDR3 sequence: CASSGTTSSGTQYF.

The chain is built from TRBV7-2 and TRBJ2-5; TCRdb's D call, TRBD1, is unchecked because there is no DNA. The CDR3 extends over 15 amino acids. CDR1 is SGHTA, CDR2 FQGNSA, per germline. The CDR3 here is CASSHPGTKQETQYF.

The V call is TRBV20-1, the J call TRBJ2-7; no DNA is available, so the TRBD1 call from TCRdb remains unchecked. The CDR3 contains 13 residues. Germline V gene data show CDR1 as DFQATT and CDR2 as SNEGSKA (reference sequence). This CDR3 reads CSANPRMAYEQYF.

The chain links TRBV6-5 to TRBJ2-1; without DNA, the TCRdb call of TRBD2 cannot be checked. The CDR3 is 16 residues long. The V gene's germline CDR1 is MNHEY and CDR2 SVGAGI. The CDR3 region is CASSSGAGVWYNEQFF.

The V and J genes are TRBV7-9 and TRBJ2-5; TCRdb names TRBD2, which stays unverified in the absence of DNA. Germline loops: CDR1 SEHNR, CDR2 FQNEAQ (reference sequence). The CDR3 extends over 14 amino acids. CDR3 in amino acids: CASSLRTGQETQYF. The whole variable domain, remainder taken from reference TRBV7-9 and TRBJ2-5, is DTGVSQNPRHKITKRGQNVTFRCDPISEHNRLYWYRQTLGQGPEFLTYFQNEAQLEKSRLLSDRFSAERPKGSFSTLEIQRTEQGDSAMYLCASSLRTGQETQYFGPGTRLLVL.

CDR3 protein: CASTLAGWDTQYF. The chain links TRBV5-1 to TRBJ2-3; the TRBD2 assignment by TCRdb is unverifiable without DNA. CDR1 and CDR2 from the germline V gene are SGHRS and YFSETQ. The CDR3 is made up of 13 amino acids.

The chain uses TRBV29-1 and TRBJ1-5; checking the TCRdb D call of TRBD1 is not possible without DNA. This CDR3 has 15 amino acids. Germline V gene data show CDR1 as SQVTM and CDR2 as ANQGSEA. The CDR3 spells CSVEGQDHSNQPQHF.

The chain is built from TRBV24-1 and TRBJ2-3; absent DNA, TCRdb's TRBD2 call cannot be checked. The CDR3 covers 20 residues. Germline loops: CDR1 KGHDR, CDR2 SFDVKD. Here the CDR3 reads CATSDPAYGLAGEATDTQYF.